Listed here are 32 T cell receptor beta chains from one sample, sequenced in a study of blood T cell repertoires in COVID-19. Some clones are missing from TCRdb's copy, which holds only in-frame ones; the method was immunoSEQ multiplex PCR. This sample has 55,000 to 70,000 clones, with about three quarters found just once. The sequencing input was peripheral blood. These receptors all come from an elderly man with acute or convalescent COVID-19.

The CDR3 loop is CASSLQAGESEKLFF. The CDR3 nucleotides are TGTGCCAGCAGCTTACAGGCAGGGGAAAGTGAAAAACTGTTTTTT. This sequence joins TRBV7-3 and TRBJ1-4; the D gene is possibly TRBD1 (6 bases). CDR3 length equals 15 residues. Trimming left V 2 bases short and J 7 bases short, with 14 bases between. Germline loops: CDR1 SGHTA, CDR2 FQGTGA.

The chain employs TRBV27 and TRBJ2-1, with 12 bases aligning to TRBD2. The length of the CDR3 is 18 residues. Germline CDR1 reads MNHEY; CDR2 reads SMNVEV (reference sequence). The trim removed 1 base at V and 1 base at J, leaving 5 bases unmatched. CDR3 residues: CASSLWASGGASYNEQFF. The CDR3 bases are TGTGCCAGCAGTTTATGGGCTAGCGGGGGGGCTTCCTACAATGAGCAGTTCTTC.

The chain links TRBV28 to TRBJ2-7, with a tentative D call TRBD2 (6 bases). The CDR3 length is 15 residues. Trimming stripped 5 bases from V and 2 bases from J, with 16 bases between. Germline V lookup: CDR1 MDHEN, CDR2 SYDVKM. CDR3 amino acids: CASSPGGSRAYEQYF. The CDR3 DNA sequence: TGTGCCAGCAGTCCCGGAGGGTCTCGGGCCTACGAGCAGTACTTC.

This chain joins TRBV13 and TRBJ2-1; D not certain. The V end lost 5 bases, the J end lost 6 bases, and 20 bases lay between the germline ends. This CDR3 is built from 16 residues. The germline gives CDR1 PRHDT, CDR2 FYEKMQ (reference sequence). This CDR3 is CASSPISALVTNEQFF. The CDR3 DNA follows: TGTGCCAGCAGCCCCATATCCGCGCTGGTCACCAATGAGCAGTTCTTC.

The gene calls are TRBV9 and TRBJ1-4; TRBD1 matches 8 bases. The junction had 4 bases not matched to a gene; V was cut back by 0 bases and J by 6 bases. The CDR3 runs to 15 residues. Germline values: CDR1 SGDLS, CDR2 YYNGEE. The CDR3: CASSVGTGQDEKLFF. DNA for the CDR3: TGTGCCAGCAGCGTAGGGACAGGGCAGGATGAAAAACTGTTTTTT.

The chain recombines TRBV7-9 with TRBJ1-6; D is unclear. The germline V and J ends were trimmed by 5 bases and 0 bases, with 14 bases remaining between them. CDR1 is SEHNR and CDR2 is FQNEAQ in the germline V gene (reference sequence). This CDR3 contains 17 residues. The CDR3 is CASSPSARSSYNSPLHF. DNA for the CDR3: TGTGCCAGCAGCCCATCCGCTCGGAGCTCCTATAATTCACCCCTCCACTTT.

In its sample, this clone was seen a few times. The chain uses TRBV4-2 and TRBJ1-6; 9 positions agree with TRBD1. The junction had 6 bases not matched to a gene; V was cut back by 3 bases and J by 9 bases. The CDR3 is made up of 15 amino acids. Germline V gives CDR1 LGHNA, CDR2 YNFKEQ. CDR3 loop: CASSHRQGEGSPLHF. The CDR3 DNA follows: TGTGCCAGCAGCCACCGACAGGGGGAAGGTTCACCCCTCCACTTT.

The chain couples TRBV11-2 to TRBJ2-7, with a possible D match to TRBD2 (6 bases). V gave up 0 bases and J gave up 2 bases, with 11 bases separating them. The CDR3 is 15 amino acids. Germline CDR1 reads SGHAT; CDR2 reads FQNNGV. In DNA form, the CDR3 reads TGTGCCAGCAGCTTAGATCACGGGGGTCCCTACGAGCAGTACTTC. Translated: CASSLDHGGPYEQYF.

CDR3 bases: TGTGCCAGCAGCTTGACAGGGCGATCACCCCTCCACTTT. The encoded protein is CASSLTGRSPLHF. The chain has TRBV7-3 and TRBJ1-6, with 7 bases fitting TRBD1. V gave up 3 bases and J gave up 10 bases; unmatched junction bases: 3. CDR3 length equals 13 residues. Germline CDR1 and CDR2: SGHTA and FQGTGA.

This chain uses TRBV4-3 with TRBJ1-3, with D possibly matching TRBD1 (5 bases). Trimming removed 0 bases at V and 0 bases at J, with 9 bases between. The CDR3 runs to 16 residues. Per germline, CDR1 LGHNA and CDR2 YSLEER. The CDR3 bases are TGCGCCAGCAGCCAAGATCGGGGGAGCTCTGGAAACACCATATATTTT. Amino acid sequence: CASSQDRGSSGNTIYF.

The chain carries TRBV18 and TRBJ2-5; 11 bases line up with TRBD2. Germline V gene data show CDR1 as KGHSH and CDR2 as LQKENI. The CDR3 is 15 residues long. V lost 0 bases to trimming and J lost 3 bases; unmatched junction nucleotides: 0. CDR3 residues: CASSPPGLAEETQYF. DNA of the CDR3: TGTGCCAGCTCACCACCGGGACTAGCGGAAGAGACCCAGTACTTC.

The J gene is TRBJ2-3, the V gene TRBV27; possible D gene TRBD2, 5 bases. CDR3 length: 13 amino acids. CDR1 and CDR2 (germline): MNHEY, SMNVEV (reference sequence). Trimming pared 2 bases from V and 6 bases from J, leaving 9 bases between. CDR3 sequence (DNA): TGTGCCAGCAGTTTAGGACCGGGGGATACGCAGTATTTT. Translated: CASSLGPGDTQYF.

The chain joins TRBV7-2 to TRBJ2-5, with D possibly matching TRBD1 (5 bases). V was clipped by 0 bases and J by 2 bases, with 13 bases between them. Germline values: CDR1 SGHTA, CDR2 FQGNSA. The CDR3 has 16 amino acids. CDR3 sequence (DNA): TGTGCCAGCAGCTTAGCTACAGGAGTCGGACAAGAGACCCAGTACTTC. As protein: CASSLATGVGQETQYF.

This clone turned up a few times. The V call is TRBV6-5, the J call TRBJ2-2, with 7 bases aligning to TRBD1. Germline V lookup: CDR1 MNHEY, CDR2 SVGAGI. The CDR3 loop spans 15 amino acids. V was pared by 8 bases and J by 3 bases, with 9 bases of the junction left unmatched. The CDR3 spells CASRNYRGDTGELFF. The CDR3 region has the DNA TGTGCCAGCCGTAACTACAGGGGCGACACCGGGGAGCTGTTTTTT.

There are a few counts of this clone. This chain uses TRBV4-2 with TRBJ1-6, with D unresolved. CDR3 length equals 16 residues. Trimming left V 0 bases short and J 7 bases short, with 13 bases between. The V gene's germline CDR1 is LGHNA and CDR2 YNFKEQ. CDR3: CASSQDRAGSNSPLHF. DNA of the CDR3: TGTGCCAGCAGCCAAGATCGCGCCGGGAGCAATTCACCCCTCCACTTT.

V and J are TRBV24-1 and TRBJ2-2; 8 bases fit TRBD1. The trim removed 0 bases at V and 0 bases at J, leaving 5 bases unmatched. CDR1 and CDR2 from the germline V gene are KGHDR and SFDVKD. CDR3 length: 18 residues. In DNA, the CDR3 is TGTGCCACCAGTGATTTGAACAGGGGGTTTTCGAACACCGGGGAGCTGTTTTTT. Amino acids: CATSDLNRGFSNTGELFF.

This chain uses TRBV4-1 with TRBJ2-7; possible D gene TRBD2, 6 bases. CDR1 MGHRA and CDR2 YSYEKL come from the germline V gene. Trimming took off 0 bases at V and 4 bases at J, with 19 bases between the two ends. The length of the CDR3 is 17 residues. The CDR3: CASSQDPGSLPSYEQYF. The CDR3 DNA reads TGCGCCAGCAGCCAAGATCCCGGGAGTCTGCCTTCTTACGAGCAGTACTTC.

The genes are TRBV5-4 and TRBJ1-6; D might be TRBD1 (5 bases). This CDR3 region has 15 residues. The germline CDR1 and CDR2 sequences are SGHNT and YYREEE (reference sequence). Trimming stripped 0 bases from V and 7 bases from J, with 11 bases between. This CDR3 reads CASSLGGPGNSPLHF. The CDR3 DNA sequence: TGTGCCAGCAGCTTGGGTGGGCCAGGGAATTCACCCCTCCACTTT. Drawing the rest from reference TRBV5-4 and TRBJ1-6, the complete variable domain is ETGVTQSPTHLIKTRGQQVTLRCSSQSGHNTVSWYQQALGQGPQFIFQYYREEENGRGNFPPRFSGLQFPNYSSELNVNALELDDSALYLCASSLGGPGNSPLHFGNGTRLTVT.

A single count supports this clone. J is TRBJ2-3 and V is TRBV6-1; D might be TRBD2 (5 bases). Germline CDR1 MNHNS, CDR2 SASEGT. The CDR3 has 14 residues. V dropped 0 bases and J dropped 1 base, with 5 bases sitting between them. The CDR3 is CASSEAGGTDTQYF. CDR3 sequence (DNA): TGTGCCAGCAGTGAAGCGGGAGGCACAGATACGCAGTATTTT.

This clone appeared a few times. V gene TRBV18 combines with J gene TRBJ2-2; 9 bases align to TRBD2. This CDR3 comprises 16 residues. The V and J ends lost 2 bases and 6 bases, in that order; junction bases with no gene match: 7. Germline lookup yields CDR1 KGHSH and CDR2 LQKENI. DNA for the CDR3: TGTGCCAGCTCACCAAATAGACTAGCGGCATCCGGGGAGCTGTTTTTT. Translation: CASSPNRLAASGELFF. The full variable domain, completed using reference TRBV18 and TRBJ2-2, is NAGVMQNPRHLVRRRGQEARLRCSPMKGHSHVYWYRQLPEEGLKFMVYLQKENIIDESGMPKERFSAEFPKEGPSILRIQQVVRGDSAAYFCASSPNRLAASGELFFGEGSRLTVL.

The genes are TRBV6-5 and TRBJ1-5; D is unclear. Per the germline V gene, CDR1 is MNHEY and CDR2 is SVGAGI. There are 15 residues in the CDR3. Between the trimmed V and J ends, which lost 11 bases and 5 bases, there was a span of 22 bases. The CDR3 is CAVGGHAMGHQPQHF. DNA for the CDR3: TGTGCCGTGGGAGGGCACGCGATGGGTCATCAGCCCCAGCATTTT.

The rearrangement links TRBV7-3 to TRBJ1-3, with D tentatively TRBD1 (6 bases). The CDR3 runs 14 residues. V dropped 4 bases and J dropped 2 bases, with 9 bases sitting between them. CDR1 is SGHTA, CDR2 FQGTGA, per germline. The CDR3 spells CASSSQGPGNTIYF. The CDR3 DNA reads TGTGCCAGCAGCTCCCAGGGGCCTGGAAACACCATATATTTT.

The gene calls are TRBV5-1 and TRBJ1-4, with 10 bases that match TRBD1. The V and J ends lost 4 bases and 7 bases, in that order; junction bases with no gene match: 7. The CDR3 spans 15 residues. CDR1 is SGHRS and CDR2 is YFSETQ in the germline V gene. In nucleotides, the CDR3 is TGCGCCAGCAGCGCCCGACAGGGGGCGGCTGAAAAACTGTTTTTT. The encoded protein is CASSARQGAAEKLFF.

This clone was detected only once. The rearrangement joins TRBV30 to TRBJ2-3; no clear D. The CDR3 covers 16 residues. Germline V gives CDR1 GTSNPN, CDR2 SVGIG (reference sequence). Trimming cost V 2 bases and J 4 bases, with 19 bases left between them. The DNA for the CDR3 is TGTGCCTGGAGTCCCTCCCGAGGATGGATCGCAGATACGCAGTATTTT. It specifies CAWSPSRGWIADTQYF.

The chain recombines TRBV19 with TRBJ2-7, with 8 nucleotides matching TRBD1. With V trimmed by 7 bases and J by 0 bases, 5 bases remained unmatched. The CDR3 has 14 amino acids. Germline loops: CDR1 LNHDA, CDR2 SQIVND (reference sequence). The CDR3 loop reads CASTADRDSYEQYF. The CDR3 region has the DNA TGTGCCAGTACAGCGGACAGGGACTCCTACGAGCAGTACTTC.

The chain uses TRBV19 and TRBJ2-1; TRBD2 aligns across 14 bases. The CDR3 contains 15 residues. Germline trimming cut 9 bases from V and 8 bases from J; bases unmatched to any gene: 9. The V gene's germline CDR1 is LNHDA and CDR2 SQIVND (reference sequence). The CDR3: CASYSGLAGEYEQFF. CDR3 nucleotide sequence: TGTGCCAGCTATTCGGGACTAGCGGGAGAATATGAGCAGTTCTTC. The entire variable domain, with the rest obtained from reference TRBV19 and TRBJ2-1, is as follows: DGGITQSPKYLFRKEGQNVTLSCEQNLNHDAMYWYRQDPGQGLRLIYYSQIVNDFQKGDIAEGYSVSREKKESFPLTVTSAQKNPTAFYLCASYSGLAGEYEQFFGPGTRLTVL.

The gene calls are TRBV28 and TRBJ2-1, with D possibly matching TRBD2 (6 bases). The CDR3 totals 16 residues. Germline V gene lookup returns CDR1 MDHEN and CDR2 SYDVKM. V dropped 3 bases and J dropped 6 bases, with 18 bases sitting between them. CDR3 sequence reads: CASSFLRGRKGNEQFF. The CDR3 nucleotides read TGTGCCAGCAGTTTTCTTCGGGGGAGAAAAGGCAATGAGCAGTTCTTC. Full variable domain (missing parts from reference TRBV28 and TRBJ2-1): DVKVTQSSRYLVKRTGEKVFLECVQDMDHENMFWYRQDPGLGLRLIYFSYDVKMKEKGDIPEGYSVSREKKERFSLILESASTNQTSMYLCASSFLRGRKGNEQFFGPGTRLTVL.

The chain carries TRBV5-1 and TRBJ2-7; 7 nucleotides line up with TRBD2. J gave up 4 bases and V 4 bases, and 11 bases lay outside the gene matches. The CDR3 has 15 amino acids. Germline-derived CDR1 and CDR2 are SGHRS and YFSETQ. For the CDR3, the DNA is TGCGCCAGCAGCCCGGTCGCGGGAGACGTATACGAGCAGTACTTC. Encoded protein: CASSPVAGDVYEQYF. The full variable domain, with the rest looked up from reference TRBV5-1 and TRBJ2-7, is KAGVTQTPRYLIKTRGQQVTLSCSPISGHRSVSWYQQTPGQGLQFLFEYFSETQRNKGNFPGRFSGRQFSNSRSEMNVSTLELGDSALYLCASSPVAGDVYEQYFGPGTRLTVT.

The J gene is TRBJ2-2, the V gene TRBV19, with D possibly TRBD2 on 5 matching bases. The CDR3 is 18 amino acids. V was shortened by 5 bases and J by 1 base, with 20 bases between the two germline ends. The germline V gene encodes CDR1 LNHDA and CDR2 SQIVND (reference sequence). The CDR3 sequence is CASSPGFSGSMNTGELFF. CDR3 nucleotides: TGTGCCAGTAGTCCAGGATTTTCGGGGTCTATGAACACCGGGGAGCTGTTTTTT. Looking up the rest from reference TRBV19 and TRBJ2-2 gives the full variable domain: DGGITQSPKYLFRKEGQNVTLSCEQNLNHDAMYWYRQDPGQGLRLIYYSQIVNDFQKGDIAEGYSVSREKKESFPLTVTSAQKNPTAFYLCASSPGFSGSMNTGELFFGEGSRLTVL.

This chain connects TRBV19 to TRBJ2-7; TRBD2 aligns across 11 bases. This CDR3 has 20 amino acids. J gave up 7 bases and V 3 bases, and 23 bases lay outside the gene matches. Germline CDR1 reads LNHDA; CDR2 reads SQIVND (reference sequence). The CDR3 spells CASSMGSLAGGLLGLWEQYF. The CDR3 DNA reads TGTGCCAGTAGTATGGGTTCTCTAGCGGGGGGTCTTCTAGGCCTTTGGGAGCAGTACTTC.

This clone was detected once. The rearrangement links TRBV28 to TRBJ2-5; 8 bases align to TRBD1. CDR3 length equals 15 residues. Germline-derived CDR1 and CDR2 are MDHEN and SYDVKM. The ends lost 5 bases at V and 5 bases at J; junction bases unmatched: 10. This chain's CDR3 is CASSRLDRDVETQYF. CDR3 bases: TGTGCCAGCAGTCGACTGGACAGGGACGTGGAGACCCAGTACTTC.

The chain is built from TRBV11-2 and TRBJ2-3; possible D gene TRBD2, 6 bases. This CDR3 is built from 14 residues. The V end lost 4 bases, the J end lost 2 bases, and 10 bases lay between the germline ends. CDR1 SGHAT and CDR2 FQNNGV come from the germline V gene. The CDR3 coding sequence is TGTGCCAGCAGCTCCCCGGGGGTCACAGATACGCAGTATTTT. Translated, it gives CASSSPGVTDTQYF. Variable domain in full (rest from reference TRBV11-2 and TRBJ2-3): EAGVAQSPRYKIIEKRQSVAFWCNPISGHATLYWYQQILGQGPKLLIQFQNNGVVDDSQLPKDRFSAERLKGVDSTLKIQPAKLEDSAVYLCASSSPGVTDTQYFGPGTRLTVL.